These 8 T cell receptor beta chains share one sample of origin, sequenced in a study of T cell responses to AZD1222 COVID-19 vaccine. Repertoires were generated with immunoSEQ multiplex PCR, while TCRdb's copy carries only in-frame clones and drops some. The sample carries about 150,000 clones, over 75% recorded once. The starting material was peripheral blood, obtained on day 0 of AZD1222 vaccination. The source of these receptors is an adult in good health.

The rearrangement joins TRBV19 to TRBJ1-6, with D unresolved. Trimming took off 3 bases at V and 0 bases at J, with 9 bases between the two ends. Germline V gives CDR1 LNHDA, CDR2 SQIVND (reference sequence). This CDR3 is 16 amino acids long. The CDR3 region is CASSMDWSSYNSPLHF. CDR3 bases: TGTGCCAGTAGTATGGACTGGAGCTCCTATAATTCACCCCTCCACTTT.

This clone was observed a handful of times. The V and J genes are TRBV7-9 and TRBJ2-3; either TRBD1 or TRBD2 may supply D (5 bases each). Trimming cost V 7 bases and J 2 bases, with 13 bases left between them. The germline gives CDR1 SEHNR, CDR2 FQNEAQ (reference sequence). The CDR3 length is 14 residues. CDR3 nucleotide sequence: TGTGCCAGCAACCGGGACCAAGCCACAGATACGCAGTATTTT. This encodes CASNRDQATDTQYF.

V and J are TRBV3-1 (or the pseudogene TRBV3-2) and TRBJ2-7, with a weak D call TRBD2 (6 bases). The CDR3 has 18 residues. V lost 2 bases, J lost 2 bases, and 22 bases lay in between. Germline V lookup: CDR1 LGHDT, CDR2 YNNKEL (reference sequence). DNA of the CDR3: TGTGCCAGCAGCCAATGGGGGGTGTCGACTCGACGGCCCTACGAGCAGTACTTC. It yields the protein CASSQWGVSTRRPYEQYF.

V usage is TRBV11-2 and J usage is TRBJ2-3, with a possible D match to TRBD2 (6 bases). The CDR3 has 17 residues. Looked up from germline, CDR1 is SGHAT and CDR2 is FQNNGV. The V end was cut by 0 bases, the J end by 3 bases, with 16 bases between. The CDR3 protein is CASSLDPLRAGTDTQYF. The DNA for the CDR3 is TGTGCCAGCAGCTTAGATCCGCTGCGGGCGGGGACAGATACGCAGTATTTT.

The chain couples TRBV7-2 to TRBJ2-1; tentatively, D is TRBD1 or TRBD2 (6 bases each). In germline, CDR1 is SGHTA, CDR2 FQGNSA. Trimming took 1 base from V and 3 from J, leaving 10 bases between them. The CDR3 totals 15 residues. The CDR3 protein is CASSLGGALYNEQFF. Written as DNA, the CDR3 is TGTGCCAGCAGCTTAGGGGGGGCCCTCTACAATGAGCAGTTCTTC.

The rearrangement links TRBV7-9 to TRBJ1-1; D gene uncertain. Trimming cost V 2 bases and J 7 bases, with 11 bases left between them. CDR1 is SEHNR and CDR2 is FQNEAQ in the germline V gene (reference sequence). The length of the CDR3 is 13 residues. The CDR3 nucleotides read TGTGCCAGCAGCTTATACACGAAAGATGAAGCTTTCTTT. Translated: CASSLYTKDEAFF.

The chain combines TRBV2 with TRBJ2-7; TRBD1 might be the D (5 bases). The V end lost 1 base, the J end lost 5 bases, and 9 bases lay between the germline ends. CDR3 length: 13 amino acids. From germline, CDR1 is SNHLY and CDR2 FYNNEI. CDR3 sequence: CASSEGPGNEQYF. DNA for the CDR3: TGTGCCAGCAGTGAAGGACCAGGGAACGAGCAGTACTTC.

The V gene is TRBV7-2, the J gene TRBJ1-6; no firm D call. Trimming removed 0 bases at V and 10 bases at J, with 16 bases between. The CDR3 contains 16 residues. The germline V gene encodes CDR1 SGHTA and CDR2 FQGNSA. This CDR3 reads CASSLAFGVSESPLHF. The CDR3 DNA is TGTGCCAGCAGCTTAGCATTCGGGGTAAGCGAGTCACCCCTCCACTTT.